Shown below are 30 T cell receptor beta chains from a single sample sequenced in a study of blood T cell repertoires in COVID-19. Sequenced by immunoSEQ multiplex PCR; TCRdb stores in-frame clones only, minus some. The table includes 35,000 to 45,000 clones, approximately 80% detected once. The sequencing sample was made of peripheral blood. All receptors derive from a man older than 75 with acute or convalescent COVID-19.

At least ten counts were recorded for this clone. The chain couples TRBV15 to TRBJ2-1, with D hard to call. The CDR3 contains 15 residues. Germline CDR1 reads LNHNV; CDR2 reads YYDKDF (reference sequence). Trimming shortened V by 0 bases and J by 3 bases, and 9 bases separated the two germline ends. The CDR3 protein is CATSRDLSYYNEQFF. CDR3 coding DNA: TGTGCCACCAGCAGAGATCTGAGCTACTACAATGAGCAGTTCTTC. Full variable domain (rest looked up from reference TRBV15 and TRBJ2-1): DAMVIQNPRYQVTQFGKPVTLSCSQTLNHNVMYWYQQKSSQAPKLLFHYYDKDFNNEADTPDNFQSRRPNTSFCFLDIRSPGLGDTAMYLCATSRDLSYYNEQFFGPGTRLTVL.

The V call is TRBV27, the J call TRBJ2-1; 10 bases align to TRBD2. The CDR3 runs 17 residues. Germline values: CDR1 MNHEY, CDR2 SMNVEV (reference sequence). V shed 5 bases and J 3 bases; nucleotides not matched to a gene: 10. DNA for the CDR3: TGTGCCAGCAGTCCCCGACTAGCGGGCCCTCTCTACAATGAGCAGTTCTTC. Residues: CASSPRLAGPLYNEQFF.

The CDR3 region is CASSQPRGTFNEQFF. DNA for the CDR3: TGTGCCAGCAGCCAACCAAGGGGAACATTCAATGAGCAGTTCTTC. The chain combines TRBV3-1 (or the pseudogene TRBV3-2) with TRBJ2-1; TRBD1 might be the D (5 bases). This CDR3 region has 15 residues. Trimming shortened V by 2 bases and J by 6 bases, and 14 bases separated the two germline ends. Germline CDR1 and CDR2: LGHDT and YNNKEL (reference sequence).

This clone was recorded a few times. The chain recombines TRBV4-2 with TRBJ1-6; TRBD1 matches 7 bases. J gave up 1 base and V 0 bases, and 9 bases lay outside the gene matches. The germline gives CDR1 LGHNA, CDR2 YNFKEQ. The CDR3 is 19 residues long. CDR3 in amino acids: CASSQDVTGKGSYNSPLHF. The CDR3 DNA is TGTGCCAGCAGCCAAGACGTGACAGGGAAAGGATCCTATAATTCACCCCTCCACTTT.

The CDR3, as DNA: TGCGCCAGCAGCTTGGAAGGGGCTAGCGGGAGAGGGAACACCGGGGAGCTGTTTTTT. Amino acid sequence: CASSLEGASGRGNTGELFF. The chain joins TRBV5-1 to TRBJ2-2; 10 bases align to TRBD2. This CDR3 has 19 residues. Germline assignment: CDR1 SGHRS and CDR2 YFSETQ. The J segment lost 1 base and the V segment lost 0 bases, leaving 9 bases of the junction unmatched.

This chain links TRBV5-8 with TRBJ2-3, with D possibly being TRBD1 (5 bases). Germline values: CDR1 SGHTS, CDR2 YDEGEE. Between the trimmed V and J ends, which lost 0 bases and 0 bases, there was a span of 8 bases. The CDR3 covers 15 residues. The CDR3 DNA follows: TGTGCCAGCAGCTTGGAGCAGGGAAGCACAGATACGCAGTATTTT. It yields the protein CASSLEQGSTDTQYF.

The CDR3 DNA follows: TGTGCCAGCAGCGACATGGGTCCAGATACGCAGTATTTT. This gives the protein CASSDMGPDTQYF. The chain couples TRBV12-3 or TRBV12-4 to TRBJ2-3, with D uncertain. The V and J ends lost 6 bases and 4 bases respectively, with 11 bases between them. The length of the CDR3 is 13 residues.

The DNA for the CDR3 is TGTGCCTGGAGTGTACGACTAGCGGGAGAGCAGTTCTTC. Its protein is CAWSVRLAGEQFF. This sequence joins TRBV30 and TRBJ2-1; 11 positions match TRBD2. The V segment lost 0 bases and the J segment 10 bases; nucleotides outside the gene matches: 2. The germline V gene has CDR1 GTSNPN and CDR2 SVGIG (reference sequence). There are 13 residues in the CDR3.

This clone was counted only a few times. The rearrangement uses TRBV30 and TRBJ1-5; no clear D. Trimming cost V 1 base and J 1 base, with 8 bases left between them. The CDR3 sequence is 14 residues long. Germline lookup yields CDR1 GTSNPN and CDR2 SVGIG (reference sequence). The CDR3 sequence is CAWSGSASNQPQHF. The CDR3 DNA follows: TGTGCCTGGAGTGGTTCAGCGAGCAATCAGCCCCAGCATTTT. The complete variable domain, with remaining parts taken from reference TRBV30 and TRBJ1-5, reads SQTIHQWPATLVQPVGSPLSLECTVEGTSNPNLYWYRQAAGRGLQLLFYSVGIGQISSEVPQNLSASRPQDRQFILSSKKLLLSDSGFYLCAWSGSASNQPQHFGDGTRLSIL.

This clone was picked up a small number of times. The chain recombines TRBV13 with TRBJ2-5; D gene unclear. Germline V CDR1 and CDR2: PRHDT, FYEKMQ (reference sequence). Trimming pared 0 bases from V and 0 bases from J, leaving 5 bases between. The CDR3 contains 14 residues. The CDR3 nucleotides read TGTGCCAGCAGCTTAGGACAGTACCAAGAGACCCAGTACTTC. Translated, it gives CASSLGQYQETQYF.

The rearrangement links TRBV7-2 to TRBJ2-3, with a weak D call TRBD2 (7 bases). The length of the CDR3 is 16 residues. The V and J ends lost 0 bases and 4 bases respectively, with 14 bases between them. The V gene's germline CDR1 is SGHTA and CDR2 FQGNSA. Here the CDR3 DNA reads TGTGCCAGCAGCTTAGCGGGGGCGGCGGGGGCAGATACGCAGTATTTT. It is translated as CASSLAGAAGADTQYF.

The CDR3 DNA is TGTGCCAGCAGCCGGGACAGGGCTAATTCACCCCTCCACTTT. Its translation: CASSRDRANSPLHF. The chain couples TRBV27 to TRBJ1-6; 9 bases are a match to TRBD1. V lost 6 bases and J lost 6; bases outside the gene matches: 3. Germline V gene sequence: CDR1 MNHEY, CDR2 SMNVEV (reference sequence). There are 14 residues in the CDR3.

This clone was seen a few times. This chain joins TRBV7-3 and TRBJ2-1, with D maybe TRBD2 (7 bases). Germline V gene lookup returns CDR1 SGHTA and CDR2 FQGTGA. CDR3 length: 18 amino acids. The V gene lost 1 base and the J gene lost 5 bases, with 21 bases spanning the gap. The CDR3 here is CASSLNPHSGGRDNEQFF. The CDR3 DNA sequence: TGTGCCAGCAGCTTAAACCCACACTCCGGGGGGCGCGACAATGAGCAGTTCTTC.

The J gene is TRBJ2-7, the V gene TRBV4-2; D possibly corresponds to TRBD1 (5 bases). The CDR3 extends over 14 amino acids. V was trimmed by 6 bases and J by 1 base, leaving 13 bases between them. Germline lookup yields CDR1 LGHNA and CDR2 YNFKEQ. The CDR3 loop is CASSKGQGSYEQYF. The DNA of the CDR3 is TGTGCCAGCAGTAAGGGGCAGGGTTCCTACGAGCAGTACTTC.

CDR3 region: CASSYGLGSGRVSYNEQFF. In DNA, the CDR3 is TGTGCCAGCAGTTACGGGTTAGGTAGCGGGAGAGTCTCCTACAATGAGCAGTTCTTC. The chain has TRBV6-2 or TRBV6-3 and TRBJ2-1, with TRBD2 identical over 9 bases. The CDR3 length is 19 residues. Germline V gene data show CDR1 as MNHEY and CDR2 as SVGEGT. Trimming cost V 2 bases and J 0 bases; bases outside gene matches: 11.

The gene calls are TRBV2 and TRBJ2-6; possible D gene TRBD1, 5 bases. The CDR3 runs 13 residues. The ends were cut back, 7 bases at V and 3 bases at J, with 7 bases in the middle. Germline V gene sequence: CDR1 SNHLY, CDR2 FYNNEI. CDR3 sequence: CASKGRGANVLTF. The CDR3 nucleotides are TGTGCCAGCAAGGGGCGTGGGGCCAACGTCCTGACTTTC.

The chain employs TRBV28 and TRBJ2-7; 8 nucleotides agree with TRBD1. V dropped 4 bases and J dropped 3; count of bases not matched to a gene: 8. The CDR3 runs to 15 residues. Germline V lookup: CDR1 MDHEN, CDR2 SYDVKM. The CDR3 loop reads CASSYSTGGNYEQYF. In DNA form, the CDR3 reads TGTGCCAGCAGTTATAGTACAGGGGGAAACTACGAGCAGTACTTC.

V gene TRBV7-2 combines with J gene TRBJ2-7; D gene uncertain. The CDR3 extends over 12 amino acids. V lost 5 bases to trimming and J lost 7 bases, with 12 bases between them. The germline V gene has CDR1 SGHTA and CDR2 FQGNSA. The CDR3 loop is CASSVGRGEQYF. CDR3 DNA: TGTGCCAGCAGCGTAGGTCGAGGAGAGCAGTACTTC.

This clone appeared a single time. J is TRBJ2-5 and V is TRBV10-1; D not certain. This CDR3 is 16 amino acids long. Germline CDR1 reads WNHNN; CDR2 reads SYGVQD (reference sequence). Deletions cut 0 bases from V and 1 base from J, with 12 bases between. For the CDR3, the DNA is TGCGCCAGCAGTGAGTCGAGGCAGAGCTTCCAAGAGACCCAGTACTTC. It encodes CASSESRQSFQETQYF.

This chain connects TRBV19 to TRBJ1-2, with D maybe TRBD1 (5 bases). V lost 0 bases and J lost 8, with 10 bases in between. CDR3 length: 13 residues. The V gene's germline CDR1 is LNHDA and CDR2 SQIVND (reference sequence). As DNA, the CDR3 is TGTGCCAGTAGTATAGAGCGGGACCGGGGCTACACCTTC. Its translation: CASSIERDRGYTF.

The V gene is TRBV5-6, the J gene TRBJ2-3; weak D call: TRBD1 (5 bases). The CDR3 consists of 15 residues. V lost 3 bases to trimming and J lost 0 bases, with 11 bases between them. CDR1 is SGHDT and CDR2 is YYEEEE in the germline V gene. CDR3 bases: TGTGCCAGCAGCTGGTTACAGGATAGCACAGATACGCAGTATTTT. It is translated as CASSWLQDSTDTQYF.

The gene calls are TRBV30 and TRBJ2-7, with 12 bases matching TRBD1. CDR3 length equals 18 residues. V shed 3 bases and J 5 bases; nucleotides not matched to a gene: 17. Germline V gene data show CDR1 as GTSNPN and CDR2 as SVGIG (reference sequence). The CDR3 region is CAWRIGTGGGLAGNEQYF. The CDR3 DNA reads as TGTGCCTGGAGGATAGGGACAGGGGGCGGTCTAGCGGGAAACGAGCAGTACTTC.

This chain joins TRBV5-1 and TRBJ2-1; TRBD2 aligns across 9 bases. The CDR3 spans 15 residues. Germline CDR1 is SGHRS and CDR2 is YFSETQ. The junction had 8 bases not matched to a gene; V was cut back by 0 bases and J by 10 bases. CDR3 region: CASSLEGAGGREQFF. CDR3 DNA: TGCGCCAGCAGCTTGGAGGGAGCGGGAGGCCGAGAGCAGTTCTTC.

The V gene is TRBV6-6, the J gene TRBJ2-1, with 13 bases that match TRBD2. CDR1 is MNHNY and CDR2 is SVGAGI in the germline V gene (reference sequence). The ends lost 2 bases at V and 7 bases at J; junction bases unmatched: 5. The length of the CDR3 is 16 residues. CDR3 coding DNA: TGTGCCAGCAGTTACGGAGGGACTAGCGGGAAGAATGAGCAGTTCTTC. The encoded protein is CASSYGGTSGKNEQFF.

CDR3 DNA sequence: TGTGCCAGCAGTTACTCCTGGGGGGGCAATCAGCCCCAGCATTTT. This codes for CASSYSWGGNQPQHF. The chain carries TRBV6-5 and TRBJ1-5, with D perhaps matching TRBD1 (5 bases). The germline V gene has CDR1 MNHEY and CDR2 SVGAGI. The V gene lost 0 bases and the J gene lost 2 bases, with 8 bases spanning the gap. This CDR3 has 15 residues.

The rearrangement joins TRBV4-2 to TRBJ2-7; the D gene is possibly TRBD2 (7 bases). CDR1 LGHNA and CDR2 YNFKEQ come from the germline V gene. V was pared by 4 bases and J by 3 bases, with 13 bases between. CDR3 length: 14 residues. CDR3 nucleotides: TGTGCCAGCAGCCCAGGGGAGCGGGACTACGAGCAGTACTTC. This translates into CASSPGERDYEQYF.

V is TRBV29-1 and J is TRBJ1-2; 7 bases map to TRBD1. The ends lost 5 bases at V and 0 bases at J; junction bases unmatched: 6. In germline, CDR1 is SQVTM, CDR2 ANQGSEA. The CDR3 spans 14 residues. CDR3 nucleotide sequence: TGCAGCGTTTGGACTCAGGGGGCTAACTATGGCTACACCTTC. As protein: CSVWTQGANYGYTF.

In its sample, this clone was seen once. V usage is TRBV10-3 and J usage is TRBJ1-4, with no clear D. In germline, CDR1 is ENHRY, CDR2 SYGVKD. Trimming pared 10 bases from V and 0 bases from J, leaving 12 bases between. The CDR3 totals 14 residues. The CDR3 reads CATRRSPTNEKLFF. For the CDR3, the DNA is TGTGCCACCAGGAGGTCACCAACTAATGAAAAACTGTTTTTT.

The chain joins TRBV5-5 to TRBJ2-5, with 8 bases aligning to TRBD1. V was pared by 0 bases and J by 1 base, with 5 bases of the junction left unmatched. The CDR3 totals 16 residues. The germline gives CDR1 SGHKS, CDR2 YYEKEE (reference sequence). The CDR3 reads CASSLAPTGGQETQYF. The CDR3 DNA sequence: TGTGCCAGCAGCTTGGCCCCAACAGGGGGCCAAGAGACCCAGTACTTC. The variable domain in full, with the rest retrieved from reference TRBV5-5 and TRBJ2-5, is DAGVTQSPTHLIKTRGQQVTLRCSPISGHKSVSWYQQVLGQGPQFIFQYYEKEERGRGNFPDRFSARQFPNYSSELNVNALLLGDSALYLCASSLAPTGGQETQYFGPGTRLLVL.

Only a few counts were recorded for this clone. The rearrangement joins TRBV25-1 to TRBJ2-1, with 8 nucleotides matching TRBD2. This CDR3 has 14 residues. Trimming removed 6 bases from V and 7 bases from J; junction bases left unmatched: 8. Germline lookup yields CDR1 MGHDK and CDR2 SYGVNS. Written as DNA, the CDR3 is TGTGCCAGCAGGACCGGGACTAGTTCTAATGAGCAGTTCTTC. This codes for CASRTGTSSNEQFF.